The clone carrying this T cell receptor (beta chain) was counted once. In germline, CDR1 is KGHSH, CDR2 LQKENI. Trimming pared 3 bases from V and 4 bases from J, leaving 18 bases between. This CDR3 is 16 amino acids long. This sample is drawn from a study of cytomegalovirus exposure and HLA in healthy donors. Assay: immunoSEQ multiplex PCR; the TCRdb copy retains only in-frame clones and omits some. The profile shows approximately 260,000 clones, more than 75% of them singletons. Sequencing was done on a sample of PBMCs. This receptor was identified in a young woman in good health and CMV-seropositive. This chain links TRBV18 with TRBJ1-1; the D gene is possibly TRBD1 (5 bases). This chain's CDR3 is CASSPSGGAGSTEAFF. Here the CDR3 DNA reads TGTGCCAGCTCACCTTCAGGAGGGGCGGGGAGCACTGAAGCTTTCTTT.